This record concerns one TCR beta chain sequence. Its cognate antigen is unknown. The data belong to a study of vaccination and CD4 T cells after COVID-19. About the research overall: Blood was drawn a median roughly 68 days post second dose, range 14 to 241.

Cultured CD4+ T cell DNA underwent sequencing with the Oncomine TCR Beta short-read assay. TCRdb recomputed calls from the PCR reads with MiXCR, one row per CDR3 protein. The sample lists over 15,000 distinct CDR3 sequences, 36% occurring once. Treatment specified: approximately 9-day PBMC culture with coronavirus spike peptide pools or control peptides (ViraFEST assay). The germline V and J ends were trimmed by 5 bases and 0 bases, with 8 bases remaining between them. Looked up from germline, CDR1 is SGHKS and CDR2 is YYEKEE (reference sequence). This CDR3 region has 13 residues. This TCR came from a human donor who received a COVID-19 vaccine. The chain carries TRBV5-5 and TRBJ1-2, with no clear D. The sample here was CD4+ T cells from blood, cultured in vitro, taken before SARS-CoV-2 vaccination. The chain's CDR3 is CASSPGPNYGYTF. CDR3 nucleotides: TGTGCCAGCAGTCCCGGGCCTAACTATGGCTACACCTTC. The full variable domain, with the rest looked up from reference TRBV5-5 and TRBJ1-2, is DAGVTQSPTHLIKTRGQQVTLRCSPISGHKSVSWYQQVLGQGPQFIFQYYEKEERGRGNFPDRFSARQFPNYSSELNVNALLLGDSALYLCASSPGPNYGYTFGSGTRLTVV.